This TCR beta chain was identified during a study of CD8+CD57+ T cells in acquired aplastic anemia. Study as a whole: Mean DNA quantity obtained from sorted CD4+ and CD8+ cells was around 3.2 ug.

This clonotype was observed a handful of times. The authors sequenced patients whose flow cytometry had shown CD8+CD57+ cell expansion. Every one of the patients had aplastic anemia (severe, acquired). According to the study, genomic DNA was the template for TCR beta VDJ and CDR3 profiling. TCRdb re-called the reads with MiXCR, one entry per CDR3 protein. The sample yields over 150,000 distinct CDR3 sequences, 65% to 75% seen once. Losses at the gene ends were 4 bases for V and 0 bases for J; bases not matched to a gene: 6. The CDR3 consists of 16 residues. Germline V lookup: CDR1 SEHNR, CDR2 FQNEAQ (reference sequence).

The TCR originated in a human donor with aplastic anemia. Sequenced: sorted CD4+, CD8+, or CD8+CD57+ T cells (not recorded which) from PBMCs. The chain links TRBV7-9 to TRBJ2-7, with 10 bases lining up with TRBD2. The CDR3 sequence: CASSSGLAVSSYEQYF. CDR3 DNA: TGTGCCAGCAGCTCAGGACTAGCGGTTAGCTCCTACGAGCAGTACTTC.